Shown below are 10 T cell receptor beta chains from a single sample sequenced in a study of blood T cell repertoires in COVID-19. TCRdb keeps only in-frame clones here, not all; method: immunoSEQ multiplex PCR. The sample shows over 200,000 clones, approximately 81% of them seen only once. Sequencing input: PBMCs or T cells enriched from blood (not recorded which). These receptors were obtained from a woman in her forties or fifties with acute COVID-19.

This clone was counted a few times. The chain links TRBV5-5 to TRBJ2-2; 14 bases align to TRBD2. The CDR3 totals 18 residues. The trim removed 2 bases at V and 0 bases at J, leaving 3 bases unmatched. Germline loops: CDR1 SGHKS, CDR2 YYEKEE (reference sequence). CDR3 region: CASSLGLAGGSNTGELFF. The CDR3 coding sequence is TGTGCCAGCAGCTTAGGACTAGCGGGGGGTTCGAACACCGGGGAGCTGTTTTTT.

V gene TRBV5-6 combines with J gene TRBJ1-1; TRBD1 might be the D (5 bases). V was clipped by 3 bases and J by 0 bases, with 15 bases between them. Germline loops: CDR1 SGHDT, CDR2 YYEEEE. The CDR3 consists of 16 residues. CDR3 sequence reads: CASSSDRAVLNTEAFF. The CDR3 region has the DNA TGTGCCAGCAGCTCCGACAGAGCCGTCCTGAACACTGAAGCTTTCTTT.

The chain is built from TRBV10-3 and TRBJ1-5; D possibly corresponds to TRBD1 (6 bases). Per germline, CDR1 ENHRY and CDR2 SYGVKD. Trimming stripped 4 bases from V and 1 base from J, with 14 bases between. The CDR3 runs to 16 residues. The chain's CDR3 is CAISGSGELSNQPQHF. In DNA, the CDR3 is TGTGCCATCAGTGGCTCAGGGGAGTTGAGCAATCAGCCCCAGCATTTT.

V and J are TRBV7-2 and TRBJ2-7; D possibly corresponds to TRBD1 (5 bases). V was trimmed by 4 bases and J by 3 bases, leaving 10 bases between them. Germline assignment: CDR1 SGHTA and CDR2 FQGNSA. There are 13 residues in the CDR3. The CDR3 DNA reads as TGTGCCAGCAGCTCGACAGACCGCTACGAGCAGTACTTC. This encodes CASSSTDRYEQYF.

This clone was counted once. The rearrangement links TRBV6-2 or TRBV6-3 to TRBJ2-7; a possible D gene is TRBD2 (5 bases). The CDR3 totals 14 residues. The V gene lost 4 bases and the J gene lost 0 bases, with 10 bases spanning the gap. The germline V gene encodes CDR1 MNHEY and CDR2 SVGEGT. CDR3 in DNA: TGTGCCAGCAGTTGGGGAGCGTACTCCTACGAGCAGTACTTC. Protein: CASSWGAYSYEQYF.

The chain has TRBV21-1 and TRBJ1-6. TRBV21-1 is termed a pseudogene. The length of the CDR3 is 15 residues. CDR3 protein: CASSPPGLYNSPLHF. The DNA for the CDR3 is TGTGCCAGCAGCCCACCGGGACTCTATAATTCACCCCTCCACTTT.

The rearrangement links TRBV5-8 to TRBJ2-7, with unresolved D. V was clipped by 0 bases and J by 1 base, with 5 bases between them. The CDR3 extends over 13 amino acids. Germline CDR1 is SGHTS and CDR2 is YDEGEE. The chain's CDR3 is CASSLVRSYEQYF. The CDR3 DNA follows: TGTGCCAGCAGCTTGGTCCGTTCCTACGAGCAGTACTTC.

The chain combines TRBV28 with TRBJ1-1; D call uncertain. Per the germline V gene, CDR1 is MDHEN and CDR2 is SYDVKM. The V end was cut by 6 bases, the J end by 4 bases, with 12 bases between. CDR3 size: 13 residues. The DNA of the CDR3 is TGTGCCAGCAGGACACACGGAACCACTGAAGCTTTCTTT. This codes for CASRTHGTTEAFF. Based on the CDR3 plus reference TRBV28 and TRBJ1-1, the full variable domain is DVKVTQSSRYLVKRTGEKVFLECVQDMDHENMFWYRQDPGLGLRLIYFSYDVKMKEKGDIPEGYSVSREKKERFSLILESASTNQTSMYLCASRTHGTTEAFFGQGTRLTVV.

V and J are TRBV28 and TRBJ1-4; the match to TRBD1 covers 9 bases. This CDR3 has 16 amino acids. Germline assignment: CDR1 MDHEN and CDR2 SYDVKM. With 5 bases clipped from V and 8 bases from J, the junction kept 12 bases outside the gene matches. The CDR3 loop reads CASSGPGTGRSEKLFF. CDR3 DNA: TGTGCCAGCAGTGGTCCCGGGACAGGGCGGAGCGAAAAACTGTTTTTT.

This chain joins TRBV4-3 and TRBJ2-2; D remains ambiguous. The CDR3 sequence is 15 residues long. Germline lookup yields CDR1 LGHNA and CDR2 YSLEER. Between the trimmed V and J ends, which lost 0 bases and 4 bases, there was a span of 9 bases. The CDR3 loop reads CASSQEVLSTGELFF. The DNA for the CDR3 is TGCGCCAGCAGCCAAGAAGTACTATCCACCGGGGAGCTGTTTTTT.